These 20 T cell receptor beta chains originate from one sample sequenced in a study of blood T cell repertoires in COVID-19. Assay: immunoSEQ multiplex PCR; the TCRdb copy retains only in-frame clones and omits some. The sample shows hundreds of thousands of clones, roughly 79% of them seen only once. The sample taken for sequencing was peripheral blood. Source of these receptors: an elderly woman with acute or convalescent COVID-19.

This chain links TRBV3-1 (or the pseudogene TRBV3-2) with TRBJ2-7; possible D gene TRBD1, 6 bases. Germline values: CDR1 LGHDT, CDR2 YNNKEL (reference sequence). The CDR3 is 15 residues long. V was pared by 4 bases and J by 4 bases, with 17 bases between. As DNA, the CDR3 is TGTGCCAGCAGCCGAACTAGGACAGAGTTGTACGAGCAGTACTTC. Amino acid sequence: CASSRTRTELYEQYF.

DNA of the CDR3: TGCGCCAGCAGCGTCCGGGACTCCAAATGGGACACTGAAGCTTTCTTT. Translating gives CASSVRDSKWDTEAFF. The gene calls are TRBV5-1 and TRBJ1-1; D is perhaps TRBD1 (5 bases). The V end was cut by 4 bases, the J end by 3 bases, with 19 bases between. CDR1 SGHRS and CDR2 YFSETQ come from the germline V gene. There are 16 residues in the CDR3.

J is TRBJ2-7 and V is TRBV7-6; 12 bases line up with TRBD2. The J segment lost 2 bases and the V segment lost 3 bases, leaving 5 bases of the junction unmatched. This CDR3 spans 16 amino acids. Germline V gives CDR1 SGHVS, CDR2 FNYEAQ. CDR3 loop: CASSFRTSGTAYEQYF. CDR3 nucleotides: TGTGCCAGCAGCTTCAGGACTAGCGGGACAGCCTACGAGCAGTACTTC. The full variable domain, its missing parts supplied by reference TRBV7-6 and TRBJ2-7, is GAGVSQSPRYKVTKRGQDVALRCDPISGHVSLYWYRQALGQGPEFLTYFNYEAQQDKSGLPNDRFSAERPEGSISTLTIQRTEQRDSAMYRCASSFRTSGTAYEQYFGPGTRLTVT.

V gene TRBV24-1 combines with J gene TRBJ2-7, with D perhaps matching TRBD1 (6 bases). CDR3 length: 13 residues. The V and J ends lost 9 bases and 2 bases respectively, with 13 bases between them. The germline gives CDR1 KGHDR, CDR2 SFDVKD. CDR3 amino acids: CATSGTGTYEQYF. The CDR3 bases are TGTGCCACCTCCGGCACAGGGACCTACGAGCAGTACTTC.

The chain is built from TRBV6-6 and TRBJ1-5; TRBD1 matches at 10 bases. The germline CDR1 and CDR2 sequences are MNHNY and SVGAGI (reference sequence). This CDR3 is built from 15 residues. V dropped 7 bases and J dropped 3; count of bases not matched to a gene: 6. Here the CDR3 reads CASIDRGQVNQPQHF. CDR3 nucleotide sequence: TGTGCCAGCATAGACAGGGGGCAAGTCAATCAGCCCCAGCATTTT.

The V call is TRBV11-2, the J call TRBJ2-7; 7 positions agree with TRBD1. The CDR3 has 15 residues. Trimming at V came to 5 bases and at J to 2 bases, leaving 9 bases not matched to a gene. Germline V lookup: CDR1 SGHAT, CDR2 FQNNGV. CDR3 nucleotide sequence: TGTGCCAGCAGCCGCCTCCGGGACAGACCCTACGAGCAGTACTTC. The encoded protein is CASSRLRDRPYEQYF.

The rearrangement joins TRBV7-2 to TRBJ1-1; D gene unclear. CDR1 and CDR2 from the germline V gene are SGHTA and FQGNSA. V lost 0 bases to trimming and J lost 0 bases, with 5 bases between them. This CDR3 is 14 amino acids long. CDR3 DNA: TGTGCCAGCAGCTTAGCACCAGTGAACACTGAAGCTTTCTTT. As protein: CASSLAPVNTEAFF.

This clone was recorded only once. The chain combines TRBV5-1 with TRBJ2-3, with TRBD2 matching 11 bases. Germline V gene data show CDR1 as SGHRS and CDR2 as YFSETQ. The CDR3 length is 17 residues. V shed 0 bases and J 2 bases; nucleotides not matched to a gene: 5. The CDR3 here is CASSLGLAGGNTDTQYF. DNA of the CDR3: TGCGCCAGCAGCTTGGGTCTAGCGGGAGGTAACACAGATACGCAGTATTTT.

This chain links TRBV12-3 or TRBV12-4 with TRBJ1-6, with 8 positions matching TRBD1. V shed 6 bases, J shed 5 bases, and the junction held 0 bases outside the gene matches. The CDR3 extends over 13 amino acids. CDR3 sequence reads: CASRTGDNSPLHF. CDR3 DNA sequence: TGTGCCAGCAGGACAGGGGATAATTCACCCCTCCACTTT.

V gene TRBV4-3 combines with J gene TRBJ2-1, with 14 bases identical to TRBD2. The V gene's germline CDR1 is LGHNA and CDR2 YSLEER. V lost 1 base and J lost 3; bases outside the gene matches: 5. This CDR3 has 18 amino acids. CDR3 sequence reads: CASSQGLAGGVGYNEQFF. The CDR3 nucleotides are TGCGCCAGCAGCCAAGGACTAGCGGGAGGGGTGGGCTACAATGAGCAGTTCTTC.

The chain employs TRBV4-3 and TRBJ2-7, with 12 positions matching TRBD2. Trimming at V came to 1 base and at J to 5 bases, leaving 6 bases not matched to a gene. CDR3 length equals 16 residues. Germline CDR1 and CDR2: LGHNA and YSLEER. The CDR3 coding sequence is TGCGCCAGCAGCCAAGGCTGGACTAGCGGGACTAACGAGCAGTACTTC. Translated: CASSQGWTSGTNEQYF.

J is TRBJ2-1 and V is TRBV5-4; 11 nucleotides agree with TRBD2. Per the germline V gene, CDR1 is SGHNT and CDR2 is YYREEE (reference sequence). CDR3 length: 15 amino acids. The V and J ends lost 1 base and 7 bases, in that order; junction bases with no gene match: 4. CDR3 region: CASSLTSGSENEQFF. In DNA, the CDR3 is TGTGCCAGCAGCTTGACTAGCGGGAGTGAGAATGAGCAGTTCTTC.

The rearrangement uses TRBV11-3 and TRBJ1-6; 8 bases align to TRBD1. Germline trimming cut 0 bases from V and 8 bases from J; bases unmatched to any gene: 6. Germline values: CDR1 SGHNT, CDR2 YENEEA. The CDR3 runs to 16 residues. CDR3 protein: CASSLDKTGDDSPLHF. The CDR3, as DNA: TGTGCCAGCAGCTTAGACAAGACAGGGGACGATTCACCCCTCCACTTT.

This chain joins TRBV6-5 and TRBJ1-5, with TRBD1 matching over 7 bases. Germline CDR1 MNHEY, CDR2 SVGAGI. The CDR3 has 15 residues. V gave up 6 bases and J gave up 0 bases; unmatched junction bases: 5. Written as DNA, the CDR3 is TGTGCCAGCAGGGCCGGGACAGCTAGCAATCAGCCCCAGCATTTT. Translated: CASRAGTASNQPQHF.

The V gene is TRBV5-6, the J gene TRBJ1-2, with 7 nucleotides matching TRBD1. CDR1 is SGHDT, CDR2 YYEEEE, per germline. V lost 0 bases and J lost 0; bases outside the gene matches: 2. The CDR3 totals 15 residues. CDR3 residues: CASSLGDRPNYGYTF. The DNA for the CDR3 is TGTGCCAGCAGCTTGGGGGACAGACCTAACTATGGCTACACCTTC.

The V gene is TRBV3-1 (or the pseudogene TRBV3-2), the J gene TRBJ1-4, with 7 bases that match TRBD1. This CDR3 contains 14 residues. V gave up 5 bases and J gave up 4 bases; unmatched junction bases: 4. Per the germline V gene, CDR1 is LGHDT and CDR2 is YNNKEL (reference sequence). This CDR3 is CASSRDSDNEKLFF. CDR3 nucleotides: TGTGCCAGCAGCAGGGACAGCGATAATGAAAAACTGTTTTTT.

This chain connects TRBV6-5 to TRBJ1-5, with 11 bases that match TRBD1. The CDR3 is made up of 15 amino acids. Germline V gives CDR1 MNHEY, CDR2 SVGAGI. J lost 2 bases, V lost 7 bases, and 4 bases had no gene match. CDR3 DNA sequence: TGTGCCAGCATGGGACAGGGGGTGGGCAATCAGCCCCAGCATTTT. Translation: CASMGQGVGNQPQHF.

This rearrangement joins TRBV10-3 to TRBJ2-1; TRBD2 might be the D (5 bases). V was pared by 2 bases and J by 8 bases, with 19 bases between. The CDR3 extends over 16 amino acids. Germline CDR1 ENHRY, CDR2 SYGVKD. As DNA, the CDR3 is TGTGCCATCAGTGAGCCGGGAATTCAAGGAGGCCATGAGCAGTTCTTC. Translating it yields CAISEPGIQGGHEQFF.

This chain joins TRBV7-2 and TRBJ2-7; 8 nucleotides match TRBD1. CDR3 size: 16 residues. After removal of 5 bases from V and 1 base from J, the junction contained 10 bases not matched to a gene. CDR1 SGHTA and CDR2 FQGNSA come from the germline V gene. CDR3 region: CASSPARDRLSYEQYF. The CDR3 bases are TGTGCCAGCAGCCCAGCACGGGACAGGCTATCCTACGAGCAGTACTTC. The full variable domain, its missing parts supplied by reference TRBV7-2 and TRBJ2-7, is GAGVSQSPSNKVTEKGKDVELRCDPISGHTALYWYRQSLGQGLEFLIYFQGNSAPDKSGLPSDRFSAERTGGSVSTLTIQRTQQEDSAVYLCASSPARDRLSYEQYFGPGTRLTVT.

The V call is TRBV4-1, the J call TRBJ2-1; 8 nucleotides line up with TRBD2. Germline V lookup: CDR1 MGHRA, CDR2 YSYEKL. The J segment lost 8 bases and the V segment lost 4 bases, leaving 13 bases of the junction unmatched. This CDR3 is 16 amino acids long. Here the CDR3 DNA reads TGCGCCAGCAGCCGCCGAAGCAGCGGGAGTAGCGATGAGCAGTTCTTC. It encodes CASSRRSSGSSDEQFF.